A single sample gave rise to the 23 T cell receptor beta chains below, sequenced in a study of CD4 and CD8 cells across lung adenocarcinoma regions. MiXCR, applied by TCRdb to the PCR reads, yields one record per CDR3 protein. The sample gives about 12,000 distinct CDR3 sequences, about 50% of which show up once; 25% to 35% is in the top ten. Sequenced material: CD8+ T cells from the center of a lung tumor. The receptors were gathered from a female donor with lung adenocarcinoma. The CD4 and CD8 labels of this study may be unreliable.

The chain uses TRBV6-1 and TRBJ1-1; 8 nucleotides align to TRBD1. This CDR3 is built from 13 residues. Trimming at V came to 6 bases and at J to 5 bases, leaving 5 bases not matched to a gene. CDR1 is MNHNS and CDR2 is SASEGT in the germline V gene. CDR3 sequence reads: CASRKDRVTEAFF. The DNA for the CDR3 is TGTGCCAGCAGAAAGGACAGGGTAACTGAAGCTTTCTTT.

This chain uses TRBV6-1 with TRBJ2-5; the D gene could be TRBD1 or TRBD2 (5 bases each). This CDR3 has 14 residues. The germline V gene encodes CDR1 MNHNS and CDR2 SASEGT. V was pared by 2 bases and J by 5 bases, with 12 bases between. CDR3 DNA sequence: TGTGCCAGCAGTGAATACGGGACGGGGGAGACCCAGTACTTC. Translated, it gives CASSEYGTGETQYF.

This clonotype was recorded a few times. The rearrangement joins TRBV6-1 to TRBJ2-1; 9 nucleotides align to TRBD1. From germline, CDR1 is MNHNS and CDR2 SASEGT. The CDR3 has 15 residues. The J segment lost 10 bases and the V segment lost 4 bases, leaving 11 bases of the junction unmatched. This CDR3 reads CASSVSGTGSYEQFF. CDR3 bases: TGTGCCAGCAGTGTGTCCGGGACAGGGTCCTACGAGCAGTTCTTC.

This clonotype was found a few times. The chain couples TRBV9 to TRBJ2-1; 9 bases agree with TRBD2. Unmatched junction bases numbered 8, after V lost 0 bases and J lost 7 bases. The CDR3 spans 16 residues. Looked up from germline, CDR1 is SGDLS and CDR2 is YYNGEE. This chain's CDR3 is CASSVGHSGGLNEQFF. For the CDR3, the DNA is TGTGCCAGCAGCGTAGGGCATAGCGGGGGATTGAATGAGCAGTTCTTC. Full variable domain (missing parts from reference TRBV9 and TRBJ2-1): DSGVTQTPKHLITATGQRVTLRCSPRSGDLSVYWYQQSLDQGLQFLIQYYNGEERAKGNILERFSAQQFPDLHSELNLSSLELGDSALYFCASSVGHSGGLNEQFFGPGTRLTVL.

The J gene is TRBJ2-3, the V gene TRBV6-5, with TRBD2 matching 9 bases. There are 15 residues in the CDR3. V dropped 4 bases and J dropped 0; count of bases not matched to a gene: 2. CDR1 is MNHEY, CDR2 SVGAGI, per germline. The CDR3 here is CASSWLAGSTDTQYF. The CDR3 DNA sequence: TGTGCCAGCAGTTGGCTAGCGGGAAGCACAGATACGCAGTATTTT.

The chain recombines TRBV27 with TRBJ2-2, with TRBD2 identical over 10 bases. Germline V lookup: CDR1 MNHEY, CDR2 SMNVEV (reference sequence). Trimming at V came to 2 bases and at J to 6 bases, leaving 9 bases not matched to a gene. The CDR3 has 17 residues. CDR3 protein: CASSLNLAGVLAGELFF. In nucleotides, the CDR3 is TGTGCCAGCAGTTTAAATCTAGCGGGAGTGTTGGCCGGGGAGCTGTTTTTT.

The chain has TRBV10-3 and TRBJ2-3; D is unresolved. The CDR3 consists of 12 residues. Germline V gene sequence: CDR1 ENHRY, CDR2 SYGVKD. CDR3 protein: CAGSWRKDTQYF. The CDR3 coding sequence is TGTGCGGGGTCGTGGCGCAAAGACACGCAGTATTTT.

This clonotype was detected many times. The chain has TRBV4-1 and TRBJ2-3; weak D call: TRBD1 (5 bases). The CDR3 covers 18 residues. Trimming shortened V by 4 bases and J by 0 bases, and 20 bases separated the two germline ends. In germline, CDR1 is MGHRA, CDR2 YSYEKL. CDR3 sequence (DNA): TGCGCCAGCAGCCCAAGTCCGACAGAACCATACAGCACAGATACGCAGTATTTT. Protein sequence: CASSPSPTEPYSTDTQYF.

V and J are TRBV6-1 and TRBJ2-1; either TRBD1 or TRBD2 may supply D (5 bases each). Trimming pared 4 bases from V and 12 bases from J, leaving 13 bases between. The CDR3 is 12 residues long. CDR1 and CDR2 (germline): MNHNS, SASEGT. The CDR3 is CASSALGDWQFF. The DNA for the CDR3 is TGTGCCAGCAGTGCCCTGGGGGATTGGCAGTTCTTC.

V and J are TRBV6-4 and TRBJ1-2; D is perhaps TRBD1 (6 bases). V gave up 6 bases and J gave up 4 bases, with 12 bases separating them. Per germline, CDR1 MRHNA and CDR2 SNTAGT. The CDR3 is 13 residues long. For the CDR3, the DNA is TGTGCCAGCAGGAAGGACAGTACCTATGGCTACACCTTC. It is translated as CASRKDSTYGYTF.

This clonotype is labeled medium-sized. The V and J genes are TRBV6-1 and TRBJ1-1; no definite D call. From germline, CDR1 is MNHNS and CDR2 SASEGT. The CDR3 has 14 amino acids. V shed 3 bases and J shed 5 bases, with 13 bases lying between them. The CDR3 bases are TGTGCCAGCAGTGACAGGAACAGAGGGACTGAAGCTTTCTTT. This translates into CASSDRNRGTEAFF.

This clonotype was counted a few times. The chain has TRBV6-1 and TRBJ2-3; D perhaps matches TRBD2 (5 bases). The V gene lost 5 bases and the J gene lost 5 bases, with 17 bases spanning the gap. Germline CDR1 MNHNS, CDR2 SASEGT. The CDR3 spans 15 residues. CDR3 coding DNA: TGTGCCAGCAGTCCCGCCGGGTATGAGGGAGATACGCAGTATTTT. Amino acid sequence: CASSPAGYEGDTQYF.

Notes on this clonotype: One junction end disagrees with the germline gene, perhaps due to a read error. V gene TRBV6-1 combines with J gene TRBJ2-3, with D perhaps assigned TRBD1 or TRBD2 (5 bases each). Near its end, the DNA agrees better with TRBJ2-7, so the J call may be wrong. The length of the CDR3 is 17 residues. Germline CDR1 reads MNHNS; CDR2 reads SASEGT. CDR3 nucleotides: TGTGCCAGCTGTGAGAGGGCCGGGGCTCGTTCGCAAGAGACGCAGTACTTC. It yields the protein CASCERAGARSQETQYF.

The genes are TRBV5-4 and TRBJ2-3; 9 nucleotides line up with TRBD2. The CDR3 is 17 amino acids. CDR1 and CDR2 (germline): SGHNT, YYREEE (reference sequence). V lost 4 bases, J lost 0 bases, and 9 bases stayed unmatched. CDR3 region: CASSPPGTSRSTDTQYF. CDR3 DNA: TGTGCCAGCAGCCCCCCGGGGACTAGCAGAAGCACAGATACGCAGTATTTT.

This clonotype was recorded only once. CDR3 nucleotides: TGTGCCAGCAGCTTATGGAGCGGGGGGGCTGAAGTCGCGGAGACCCAGTACTTC. Its translation is CASSLWSGGAEVAETQYF. The gene calls are TRBV7-2 and TRBJ2-5, with 10 bases aligning to TRBD2. V lost 2 bases to trimming and J lost 5 bases; unmatched junction nucleotides: 14. The length of the CDR3 is 18 residues. In germline, CDR1 is SGHTA, CDR2 FQGNSA.

The V call is TRBV5-1, the J call TRBJ2-1, with 7 bases fitting TRBD2. The CDR3 is 13 residues long. In germline, CDR1 is SGHRS, CDR2 YFSETQ. The junction had 6 bases not matched to a gene; V was cut back by 8 bases and J by 4 bases. Here the CDR3 DNA reads TGCGCCAGTAGGGCGGGAGAGTACAATGAGCAGTTCTTC. This gives the protein CASRAGEYNEQFF. Supplemented by reference TRBV5-1 and TRBJ2-1, the full variable domain reads KAGVTQTPRYLIKTRGQQVTLSCSPISGHRSVSWYQQTPGQGLQFLFEYFSETQRNKGNFPGRFSGRQFSNSRSEMNVSTLELGDSALYLCASRAGEYNEQFFGPGTRLTVL.

The J gene is TRBJ2-1, the V gene TRBV6-1; a weak D match, TRBD2 (5 bases). This CDR3 spans 12 amino acids. The germline V and J ends were trimmed by 7 bases and 6 bases, with 10 bases remaining between them. Germline V CDR1 and CDR2: MNHNS, SASEGT. The chain's CDR3 is CASTEGFNEQFF. The DNA of the CDR3 is TGTGCCAGCACTGAGGGATTCAATGAGCAGTTCTTC.

There are many counts of this clonotype. The chain has TRBV6-1 and TRBJ1-2; tentatively, D is TRBD1 (5 bases). The V end lost 8 bases, the J end lost 11 bases, and 24 bases lay between the germline ends. This CDR3 has 14 amino acids. CDR1 is MNHNS, CDR2 SASEGT, per germline. The CDR3, as DNA: TGTGCCAGCGCCTCCATGCGGGACTTCTTTGGTTACACCTTC. Protein sequence: CASASMRDFFGYTF.

The J gene is TRBJ2-3, the V gene TRBV11-2; TRBD2 matches 9 bases. This CDR3 comprises 17 residues. The germline gives CDR1 SGHAT, CDR2 FQNNGV. J lost 0 bases, V lost 2 bases, and 6 bases had no gene match. The chain's CDR3 is CASSLLPSGTSTDTQYF. The CDR3 bases are TGTGCCAGCAGCTTACTTCCTAGCGGGACTAGCACAGATACGCAGTATTTT.

The CDR3 coding sequence is TGTGCCAGCAGTGCGGAGCGGCCGTGGTTCGACTACGAGCAGTACTTC. It translates to CASSAERPWFDYEQYF. This chain connects TRBV6-1 to TRBJ2-3; tentatively, D is TRBD2 (5 bases). The J call may be wrong; the DNA end is better matched by TRBJ2-7. The CDR3 contains 16 residues. Germline loops: CDR1 MNHNS, CDR2 SASEGT.

The genes are TRBV7-2 and TRBJ2-1; the D gene is possibly TRBD1 (6 bases). Per the germline V gene, CDR1 is SGHTA and CDR2 is FQGNSA. The CDR3 totals 15 residues. Trimming stripped 1 base from V and 13 bases from J, with 20 bases between. CDR3 loop: CASSLGGRQEETQFF. DNA of the CDR3: TGTGCCAGCAGCTTAGGGGGAAGACAGGAGGAGACCCAGTTCTTC.

This clonotype was seen many times. The CDR3 is CASSQGQGTPLGYGYTF. For the CDR3, the DNA is TGCGCCAGCAGCCAGGGACAGGGGACGCCGTTAGGCTATGGCTACACCTTC. This chain connects TRBV4-1 to TRBJ1-2; 10 nucleotides line up with TRBD1. This CDR3 spans 17 amino acids. Germline values: CDR1 MGHRA, CDR2 YSYEKL. V dropped 3 bases and J dropped 4; count of bases not matched to a gene: 11.

There are a few counts of this clonotype. The chain joins TRBV27 to TRBJ2-7; tentatively, D is TRBD1 (6 bases). The CDR3 loop spans 14 amino acids. The germline V gene has CDR1 MNHEY and CDR2 SMNVEV (reference sequence). V was pared by 3 bases and J by 3 bases, with 12 bases between. DNA for the CDR3: TGTGCCAGCAGTTTCGGCAGGGGACACTACGAGCAGTACTTC. Amino acids: CASSFGRGHYEQYF.